This T cell receptor (beta chain) was sequenced for a study of cytomegalovirus exposure and HLA in healthy donors. Trimming took 1 base from V and 5 from J, leaving 9 bases between them. The germline CDR1 and CDR2 sequences are MGHRA and YSYEKL. CDR3 size: 14 residues. The PCR made use of 60 Vbeta and 13 Jbeta primers. Sequencing was performed with immunoSEQ multiplex PCR; in TCRdb, only in-frame clones are kept and a portion is missing. This sample's clone table lists 220,000 or so clones. Sequenced sample: PBMCs. This clonotype originated in a girl aged 2 to 10 in good health and CMV-seropositive. The J gene is TRBJ1-5, the V gene TRBV4-1; D ambiguous. CDR3 sequence: CASSQVAQDQPQHF. DNA for the CDR3: TGCGCCAGCAGCCAAGTGGCCCAAGATCAGCCCCAGCATTTT.